This paragraph covers one T cell receptor beta chain sequence. Its antigen has not been determined. Per-base quality was not reported, and no clone a single base away is much larger than it. TCRbeta CDR3 regions were amplified from genomic DNA by means of the immunoSEQ Assay, a bias-controlled multiplex PCR. On the authors' methods: Nucleated cell counts per sample were estimated from amplification of reference gene primers within the assay. To quantify the absolute abundance of each unique TCRbeta CDR3 rearrangement, sequence reads were collapsed and filtered. Productive Simpson clonality was computed per sample as the square root of Simpson's diversity index over productive rearrangements. TCRdb's version of the immuneACCESS table is confined to in-frame rearrangements and falls short of the full clone set. An unresolved V gene accounts for under half of the shortfall where checked; the remainder is of unknown origin. Clonal size and the V and J genes are those of that table, whereas D and trimming came from the DNA. Within this sample are under 250,000 clones, with roughly 80% of them counted one time only. Together, the top ten hold about 4.2% of the sample.

These data come from a study of blood T cell repertoires in COVID-19 (dated by TCRdb to 2020 to 2022). With regard to the full study: Samples from collaborators originated in the United States, Italy and Spain and spanned both the acute and convalescent phases of COVID-19. The prospective study material was composed of cDNA or gDNA derived from T cells, B-cell-depleted T cells, or PBMCs. The dataset comprised deeply sampled blood TCRbeta repertoires from subjects exposed to, actively infected with, or recovered from COVID-19. The repertoires were released in a freely available public database meant as a resource for research on the immune response to SARS-CoV-2. The samples were drawn from the first 160 participants of the ongoing ImmuneRACE study and from 1,254 subjects provided by 6 global collaborators. The sample metadata nearly always contained a de-identified subject ID, COVID-19 status, age in years and sex. Where HLA class I and class II types were available, the types were taken from metadata supplied by the sample provider, not from assay-based typing. Study-wide conclusions, independent of this receptor: Clinical and demographic metadata were provided uncurated, with the amount varying by source and participant.

Trimming removed 2 bases from V and 5 bases from J; the gene matches leave 2 bases unexplained. From the cysteine up to the phenylalanine, the CDR3 has a length of 15 residues. Of all the DNA, just the CDR3 is kept, 45 bases in frame from base 1. CDR1 and CDR2, per the germline V gene, are SGHRS and YFSETQ. Each collaborating institution followed its own protocols to collect whole blood in K2EDTA tubes. Collaborator samples were shipped for TCRbeta analysis as frozen whole blood, isolated PBMCs, or DNA extracted from either sample type. Recombination connected TRBV5-1 to TRBJ2-3, with 13 bases in between that match TRBD2. Sequences were obtained from peripheral blood. This TCR came from a man between 45 and 60 years old with active or convalescent COVID-19. The nucleotides are TGCGCCAGCAGCTTCACTAGCGGGGGGGTAGATACGCAGTATTTT. Translated, it gives CASSFTSGGVDTQYF.